This T cell receptor (beta chain) is drawn from a study of response to subunit inactivated influenza vaccine. Study-wide points: Few new T cells, the authors suggested, are recruited by each seasonal influenza vaccination.

TCRdb re-analysed the RT-PCR reads in MiXCR, keeping a single row per CDR3 protein. Altogether about 700,000 distinct CDR3 sequences are present, 15% to 17% being singletons, with the ten largest covering 11%. With regard to this clonotype: Its antigen is as yet unknown.

Trimming stripped 3 bases from V and 0 bases from J, with 3 bases between. The CDR3 spans 13 residues. Germline assignment: CDR1 LGHDT and CDR2 YNNKEL (reference sequence). The specimen comprised PBMCs from blood, sampled 11 to 12 days after vaccination. V usage is TRBV3-1 and J usage is TRBJ2-4; D remains ambiguous. This receptor was obtained from a middle-aged man who received an inactivated influenza vaccine. DNA for the CDR3: TGTGCCAGCAGCCACCTAGCCAAAAACATTCAGTACTTC. This sequence encodes CASSHLAKNIQYF.